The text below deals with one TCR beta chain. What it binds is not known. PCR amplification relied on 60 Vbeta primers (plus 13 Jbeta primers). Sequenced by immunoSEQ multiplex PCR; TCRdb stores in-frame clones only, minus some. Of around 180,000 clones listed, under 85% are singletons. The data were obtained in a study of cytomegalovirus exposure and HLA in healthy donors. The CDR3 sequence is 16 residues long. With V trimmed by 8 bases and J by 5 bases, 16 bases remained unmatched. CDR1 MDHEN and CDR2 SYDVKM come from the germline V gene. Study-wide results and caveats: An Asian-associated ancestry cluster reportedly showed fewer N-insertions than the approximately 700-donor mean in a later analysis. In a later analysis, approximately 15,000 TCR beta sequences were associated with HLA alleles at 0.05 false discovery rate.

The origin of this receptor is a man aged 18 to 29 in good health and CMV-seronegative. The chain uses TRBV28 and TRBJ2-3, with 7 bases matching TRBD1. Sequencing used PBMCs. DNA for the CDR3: TGTGCCAGCGGCCTTACAGGGGACCCGTTAGGAGATACGCAGTATTTT. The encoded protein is CASGLTGDPLGDTQYF.